This T cell receptor beta chain was found in a study of T cell responses to AZD1222 COVID-19 vaccine. General study findings and limits: Donors in the cohort were predominantly white British and more often female, and clonal diversity was possibly underestimated. A reported finding is that nearly half of spike-specific TCRs target unmutated variant regions.

The method was immunoSEQ multiplex PCR; TCRdb's version includes in-frame clones alone and lacks a portion of them. The sample contains 150,000 to 200,000 clones, 94% of which appear only once. Notes on this clone: Its antigen remains unidentified.

The germline V gene has CDR1 SGHRS and CDR2 YFSETQ. The V and J ends lost 4 bases and 4 bases respectively, with 14 bases between them. This CDR3 has 14 amino acids. Sequenced here: peripheral blood, sampled on day 0 of AZD1222 vaccination. The clonotype comes from an adult in good health. The chain combines TRBV5-1 with TRBJ1-1, with D perhaps matching TRBD1 (5 bases). Here the CDR3 reads CASSVQGLGTEAFF. The CDR3 coding sequence is TGCGCCAGCAGCGTGCAGGGCCTTGGCACTGAAGCTTTCTTT.